This T cell receptor (beta chain) was recorded in a study of blood T cell repertoires in COVID-19. Study details: The samples span acute and convalescent COVID-19 from the United States, Italy and Spain.

In the original workflow: The assay estimated nucleated cells by amplifying reference gene primers. TCRdb's table, derived via immunoSEQ multiplex PCR, lists solely in-frame clones and lacks some. V, J and clone size are those of that table, while D and trimming were read from the DNA. The sample lists under 100,000 clones; over 75% were seen once. From germline, CDR1 is SGHTA and CDR2 FQGNSA. This CDR3 has 13 residues. The ends lost 4 bases at V and 4 bases at J; junction bases unmatched: 3. The source is a man older than 75 with active or convalescent COVID-19. The specimen sequenced was peripheral blood. The chain links TRBV7-2 to TRBJ2-5, with 7 bases lining up with TRBD1. The CDR3 sequence: CASSWNRGETQYF. The CDR3 DNA reads as TGTGCCAGCAGCTGGAACAGGGGAGAGACCCAGTACTTC.